These T cell receptor beta chains were read from a single sample in a study of T cell responses to AZD1222 COVID-19 vaccine. Libraries were prepared by immunoSEQ multiplex PCR; TCRdb keeps only in-frame clonotypes and omits some of them. Of about 150,000 clones in the sample, 90% were seen once. This specimen was peripheral blood, taken on day 0 of AZD1222 vaccination. The receptors shown here come from an adult in good health. Each CDR3 is given with its conserved first and last residue. Fields, in order: J gene, clone size, V gene, D gene, CDR3 protein, CDR3 DNA. The D gene is left open where the match is weak. Size values are once, few and many counts, or a class for expanded clones, and some rows have none.

>TRBJ2-7|-|TRBV7-8|-
CASSLAGSSSYEQYF
TGTGCCAGCAGCTTAGCGGGTAGCAGCTCATACGAGCAGTACTTC
>TRBJ1-6|-|TRBV19|TRBD1
CASSTTGNSPLHF
TGTGCCAGTAGTACGACAGGGAATTCACCCCTCCACTTT
>TRBJ2-1|-|TRBV4-1|TRBD2
CASSQYYSGRSGEQFF
TGCGCCAGCAGCCAATACTATAGCGGGAGGTCGGGTGAGCAGTTCTTC
>TRBJ2-1|-|TRBV7-9|TRBD2
CASSFSGRAWRHMNEQFF
TGTGCCAGCAGCTTTAGCGGGAGGGCATGGCGGCACATGAATGAGCAGTTCTTC
>TRBJ2-5|-|TRBV29-1|-
CSGEAGTGGTQYF
TGCAGCGGCGAAGCCGGGACCGGGGGGACCCAGTACTTC
>TRBJ1-1|once|TRBV7-2|TRBD1
CASSLEGQGHTEAFF
TGTGCCAGCAGCTTAGAAGGACAGGGACACACTGAAGCTTTCTTT
>TRBJ2-1|-|TRBV19|TRBD2
CASSIASGRSNEQFF
TGTGCCAGTAGTATTGCTAGCGGGAGATCTAATGAGCAGTTCTTC
>TRBJ1-5|-|TRBV6-4|TRBD1
CASKGTVIRDQPQHF
TGTGCCAGCAAAGGGACAGTGATTCGGGATCAGCCCCAGCATTTT
>TRBJ1-1|-|TRBV5-1|TRBD1
CASSFPSQGGSTEAFF
TGCGCCAGCAGCTTTCCCTCACAGGGGGGGAGCACTGAAGCTTTCTTT
>TRBJ1-1|-|TRBV7-3|-
CASSSGTENTEAFF
TGTGCCAGCAGCTCAGGGACGGAGAACACTGAAGCTTTCTTT
>TRBJ2-5|once|TRBV27|TRBD2
CASSSWTSQETQYF
TGTGCCAGCAGTTCCTGGACTAGTCAAGAGACCCAGTACTTC
>TRBJ2-7|-|TRBV6-6|-
CASSTGTARLEQYF
TGTGCCAGCAGTACCGGGACCGCTCGGCTCGAGCAGTACTTC
>TRBJ2-4|-|TRBV5-4|TRBD2
CASSSPKTSGGSLKNIQYF
TGTGCCAGCAGCTCACCCAAAACTAGCGGGGGGAGCCTAAAAAACATTCAGTACTTC
>TRBJ1-1|-|TRBV12-3/TRBV12-4|-
CASRNTEAFF
TGTGCCAGTCGGAACACTGAAGCTTTCTTT
>TRBJ2-1|-|TRBV14|TRBD2
CASSQVSGSSYNEQFF
TGTGCCAGCAGCCAAGTTAGCGGGAGCTCCTACAATGAGCAGTTCTTC
>TRBJ1-6|-|TRBV11-2|-
CASSLGNLYNSPLHF
TGTGCCAGCAGCTTAGGGAATTTGTATAATTCACCCCTCCACTTT
>TRBJ1-1|-|TRBV28|-
CASSYEGTTEAFF
TGTGCCAGCAGTTATGAAGGAACCACTGAAGCTTTCTTT
>TRBJ2-7|-|TRBV7-8|-
CASSSNRAYEQYF
TGTGCCAGCAGCTCAAACAGGGCCTACGAGCAGTACTTC
>TRBJ2-2|-|TRBV19|-
CASSIRGQPRLTGELFF
TGTGCCAGTAGTATAAGGGGACAACCAAGGCTGACCGGGGAGCTGTTTTTT
>TRBJ2-7|-|TRBV7-8|-
CASSLFGTASYEQYF
TGTGCCAGCAGCTTATTCGGTACAGCCTCCTACGAGCAGTACTTC
>TRBJ1-1|-|TRBV19|-
CASSVDSPYTEAFF
TGTGCCAGTAGTGTTGACAGCCCGTACACTGAAGCTTTCTTT
>TRBJ1-2|-|TRBV5-1|-
CASSLDPADYGYTF
TGCGCCAGCAGCTTGGATCCAGCAGACTATGGCTACACCTTC
>TRBJ1-5|-|TRBV27|-
CASSLSGQSNQPQHF
TGTGCCAGCAGTTTATCCGGGCAGAGCAATCAGCCCCAGCATTTT
>TRBJ1-2|-|TRBV14|-
CASSQRRVFPGGYTF
TGTGCCAGCAGCCAAAGGAGAGTCTTTCCGGGTGGCTACACCTTC
>TRBJ2-1|-|TRBV7-3|-
CASSSPYHDNEQFF
TGTGCCAGCAGCTCCCCCTACCATGACAATGAGCAGTTCTTC
>TRBJ1-1|-|TRBV28|-
CASSLTEAFF
TGTGCCAGCAGTTTAACTGAAGCTTTCTTT
>TRBJ1-1|-|TRBV5-1|-
CASSLLVGGTEAFF
TGCGCCAGCAGCTTGTTGGTCGGGGGGACTGAAGCTTTCTTT
>TRBJ1-3|-|TRBV6-2/TRBV6-3|-
CASSYSRVNDWKTSGNTIYF
TGTGCCAGCAGTTACTCGAGAGTGAACGATTGGAAGACCTCTGGAAACACCATATATTTT
>TRBJ1-1|-|TRBV5-1|-
CASSLNYEGTAFF
TGCGCCAGCAGCCTCAATTACGAGGGGACGGCTTTCTTT
>TRBJ1-2|-|TRBV18|-
CASSPPGHPFYGYTF
TGTGCCAGCTCACCACCGGGACACCCGTTCTATGGCTACACCTTC
>TRBJ2-2|few|TRBV19|-
CASRDRTNTGELFF
TGTGCCAGTAGGGACAGAACGAACACCGGGGAGCTGTTTTTT
>TRBJ1-2|-|TRBV29-1|-
CSVEVAGLYGYTF
TGCAGCGTTGAAGTAGCAGGGCTCTATGGCTACACCTTC
>TRBJ1-1|-|TRBV5-1|-
CASSLGREGITEAFF
TGCGCCAGCAGCTTGGGGCGTGAAGGTATCACTGAAGCTTTCTTT
>TRBJ1-6|-|TRBV6-5|-
CASSQGNSPLHF
TGTGCCAGCAGTCAGGGGAATTCACCCCTCCACTTT
>TRBJ2-2|-|TRBV7-9|-
CASSLVGELFF
TGTGCCAGCAGCTTAGTCGGGGAGCTGTTTTTT
>TRBJ2-1|once|TRBV4-3|-
CASSQGYAGTGGNEQFF
TGCGCCAGCAGCCAAGGATATGCCGGGACTGGGGGCAATGAGCAGTTCTTC
>TRBJ2-1|-|TRBV10-1|TRBD2
CASIPSERLAGYDDEQFF
TGCGCCAGCATCCCTTCGGAGCGTCTAGCGGGATACGACGATGAGCAGTTCTTC
>TRBJ1-1|-|TRBV5-1|-
CASGGDTEAFF
TGCGCCAGCGGGGGGGACACTGAAGCTTTCTTT
>TRBJ1-1|-|TRBV5-1|-
CASSSGLGNTEAFF
TGCGCCAGCAGCTCGGGACTGGGAAACACTGAAGCTTTCTTT
>TRBJ1-2|-|TRBV7-9|-
CASSFEPGGYGYTF
TGTGCCAGCAGCTTCGAACCGGGGGGCTATGGCTACACCTTC
>TRBJ2-7|-|TRBV28|-
CASSLRQAYEQYF
TGTGCCAGCAGTTTGAGGCAGGCCTACGAGCAGTACTTC
>TRBJ2-2|-|TRBV9|-
CASSPFSGARAGELFF
TGTGCCAGCAGCCCTTTTTCGGGGGCGCGGGCCGGGGAGCTGTTTTTT
>TRBJ2-7|-|TRBV27|-
CASISQVTYEQYF
TGTGCCAGCATTTCGCAAGTAACCTACGAGCAGTACTTC
>TRBJ2-5|-|TRBV6-5|TRBD2
CASSSLGGRDPETQYF
TGTGCCAGCAGTTCCTTGGGGGGGAGGGACCCAGAGACCCAGTACTTC
>TRBJ1-4|-|TRBV27|TRBD1
CASSPRQGLEKLFF
TGTGCCAGCAGTCCCCGACAGGGCTTGGAAAAACTGTTTTTT
>TRBJ2-5|once|TRBV3-1/TRBV3-2|-
CASSQGLKEVETQYF
TGTGCCAGCAGCCAAGGGCTAAAAGAGGTCGAGACCCAGTACTTC